This T cell receptor (beta chain) was identified during a study of T cell repertoires in cytomegalovirus infection. On the study more broadly: Indications came from public TCR beta signatures; they pointed to CMV infection and to a matching HLA type. Overall study findings and caveats: Clonotypes of TCR beta that were HLA-C-restricted and CMV-specific dominated the ex vivo response. Cumulative frequency of public TCR beta families picked out carriers of CMV plus the relevant HLA.

This clonotype was recorded a few times. What it binds is unknown. TCRdb called the reads again in MiXCR, with one record for every CDR3 protein. In the table there are 300,000 to 400,000 distinct CDR3 sequences, 18% of which are singletons. Germline V gene sequence: CDR1 MNHEY, CDR2 SVGEGT. V lost 0 bases to trimming and J lost 0 bases; unmatched junction nucleotides: 18. The CDR3 is 22 amino acids. This clonotype was obtained from a human donor in good health (CMV status not recorded). Some clones in this sample may be carry-over from other donors' samples. This sequence joins TRBV6-2 or TRBV6-3 and TRBJ1-5; TRBD1 matches at 9 bases. Specimen: PBMCs. CDR3 loop: CASSYSKSQGASFLYSNQPQHF. CDR3 bases: TGTGCCAGCAGTTACTCGAAGTCACAGGGGGCCTCCTTCCTTTATAGCAATCAGCCCCAGCATTTT.